The following is a T cell receptor beta chain sequence with its context. Its specificity is not known. This entry is derived from a study of shared clonotypes between healthy human individuals. Study information: CD4 naive and memory got three plates each, CD8 naive two, CD8 memory one. Regarding the study as a whole: A few donors showed sharing of around 5% of naive CD4 clonotypes.

Trimming left V 10 bases short and J 3 bases short, with 9 bases between. The CDR3 runs 11 residues. Looked up from germline, CDR1 is MNHEY and CDR2 is SVGAGI. Evenly divided among several immunoSEQ plates was the genomic DNA of each subset. Data came from immunoSEQ multiplex PCR; TCRdb stores just in-frame clones and leaves some out. The sample carries around 600,000 clones, approximately 95% recorded once. CD45RO negativity and positive selection for CCR7 defined naive CD8 cells, a population that excluded terminally differentiated effector memory CD45RA+ cells. Every one of the donors was a Caucasian adult that lived in Nashville, Tennessee.

The chain has TRBV6-5 and TRBJ1-2; D not certain. Specimen: naive CD8+ T cells sorted from blood. This TCR derives from a woman in her twenties or thirties in good health. The CDR3 protein is CATLGDYGYTF. In nucleotides, the CDR3 is TGTGCCACCCTAGGCGACTATGGCTACACCTTC.